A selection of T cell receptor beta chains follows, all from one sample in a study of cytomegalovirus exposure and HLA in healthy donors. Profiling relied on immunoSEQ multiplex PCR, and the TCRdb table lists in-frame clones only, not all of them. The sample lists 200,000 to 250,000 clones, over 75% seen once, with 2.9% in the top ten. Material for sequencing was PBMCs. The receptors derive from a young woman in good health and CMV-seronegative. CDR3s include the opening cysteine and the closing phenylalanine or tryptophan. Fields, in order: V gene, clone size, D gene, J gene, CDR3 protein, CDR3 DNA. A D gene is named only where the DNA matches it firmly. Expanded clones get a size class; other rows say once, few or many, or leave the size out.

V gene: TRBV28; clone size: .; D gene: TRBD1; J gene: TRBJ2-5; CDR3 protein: CASTRTGSRETQYF; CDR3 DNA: TGTGCCAGCACCCGGACAGGGAGCCGAGAGACCCAGTACTTC
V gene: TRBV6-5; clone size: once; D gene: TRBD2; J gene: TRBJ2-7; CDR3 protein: CASSYSPSGNSYEQYF; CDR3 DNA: TGTGCCAGCAGTTACTCGCCTAGCGGCAACTCCTACGAGCAGTACTTC
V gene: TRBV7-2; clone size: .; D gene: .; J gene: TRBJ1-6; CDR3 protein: CASSWESSYNSPLHF; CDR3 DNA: TGTGCCAGCAGCTGGGAGAGCTCCTATAATTCACCCCTCCACTTT
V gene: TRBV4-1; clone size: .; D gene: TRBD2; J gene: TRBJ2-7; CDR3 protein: CASSHRSGGSSYEQYF; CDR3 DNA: TGCGCCAGCAGCCACCGAAGCGGGGGGAGCTCCTACGAGCAGTACTTC
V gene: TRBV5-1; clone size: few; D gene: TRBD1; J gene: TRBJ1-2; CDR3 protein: CASSYRGTAPTNYGYTF; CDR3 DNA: TGCGCCAGCAGCTACAGGGGGACAGCACCTACCAACTATGGCTACACCTTC
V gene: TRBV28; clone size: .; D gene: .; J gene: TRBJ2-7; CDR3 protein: CASSLPTGLPTYEQYF; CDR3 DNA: TGTGCCAGCAGTTTACCGACAGGCCTTCCAACCTACGAGCAGTACTTC
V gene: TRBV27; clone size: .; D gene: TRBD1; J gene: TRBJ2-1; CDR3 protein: CASSLGTGHNEQFF; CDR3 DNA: TGTGCCAGCAGTCTTGGGACAGGTCACAATGAGCAGTTCTTC
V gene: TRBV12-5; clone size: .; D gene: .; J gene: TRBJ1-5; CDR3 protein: CASGLVASNQPQHF; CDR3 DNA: TGTGCTAGTGGTTTGGTAGCTAGCAATCAGCCCCAGCATTTT
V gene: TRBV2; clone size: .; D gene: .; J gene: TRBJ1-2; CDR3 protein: CASRGTPRRYTF; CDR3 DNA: TGTGCCAGCAGGGGGACACCTAGGCGCTACACCTTC
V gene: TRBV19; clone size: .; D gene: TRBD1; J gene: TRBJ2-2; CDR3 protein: CASYPRGQGVLNTGELFF; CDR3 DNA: TGTGCCAGTTACCCCCGTGGACAGGGGGTCCTGAACACCGGGGAGCTGTTTTTT
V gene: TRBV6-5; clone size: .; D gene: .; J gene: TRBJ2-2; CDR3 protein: CASSYSAGELTGELFF; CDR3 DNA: TGTGCCAGCAGTTACTCGGCAGGGGAATTGACCGGGGAGCTGTTTTTT
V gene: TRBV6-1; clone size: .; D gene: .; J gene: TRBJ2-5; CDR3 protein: CASSALRGWGFQETQYF; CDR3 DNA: TGTGCCAGCAGTGCCCTCCGAGGGTGGGGTTTCCAAGAGACCCAGTACTTC
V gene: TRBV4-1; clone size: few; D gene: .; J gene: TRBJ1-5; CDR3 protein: CASSQVLDSQPQHF; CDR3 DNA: TGCGCCAGCAGCCAAGTCCTGGACAGCCAGCCCCAGCATTTT
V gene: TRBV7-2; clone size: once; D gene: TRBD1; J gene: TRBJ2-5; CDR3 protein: CASSLDRGTQTQYF; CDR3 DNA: TGTGCCAGCAGCTTAGACAGGGGTACACAGACCCAGTACTTC
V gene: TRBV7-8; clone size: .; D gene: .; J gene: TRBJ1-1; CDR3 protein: CASSLGGDITEAFF; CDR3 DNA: TGTGCCAGCAGCTTAGGAGGGGACATCACTGAAGCTTTCTTT
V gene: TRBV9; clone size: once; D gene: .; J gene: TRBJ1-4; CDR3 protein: CASSASLNEKLFF; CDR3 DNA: TGTGCCAGCAGCGCTAGCCTTAATGAAAAACTGTTTTTT
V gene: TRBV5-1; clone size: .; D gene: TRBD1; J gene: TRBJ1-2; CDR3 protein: CASSGETMRDRAYGYPF; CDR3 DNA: TGCGCCAGCAGCGGAGAAACTATGCGGGACAGAGCCTATGGCTACCCCTTC
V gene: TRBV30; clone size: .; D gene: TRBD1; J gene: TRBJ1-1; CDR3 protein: CAWNKGRGLAEAFF; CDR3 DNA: TGTGCCTGGAATAAGGGCAGGGGGCTGGCTGAAGCTTTCTTT
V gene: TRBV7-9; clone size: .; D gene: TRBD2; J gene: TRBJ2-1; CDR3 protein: CASSPPGLVSGEQFF; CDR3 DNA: TGTGCCAGCAGTCCTCCGGGACTAGTAAGTGGTGAGCAGTTCTTC
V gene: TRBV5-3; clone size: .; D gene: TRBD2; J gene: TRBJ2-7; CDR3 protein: CARIKSGGRCGVQYF; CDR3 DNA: TGTGCCAGAATTAAAAGCGGGGGCCGTTGTGGGGTGCAGTACTTC
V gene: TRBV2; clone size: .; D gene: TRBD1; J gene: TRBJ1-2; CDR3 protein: CASSVGQGGGGYTF; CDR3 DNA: TGTGCCAGCAGTGTAGGACAGGGGGGAGGTGGCTACACCTTC
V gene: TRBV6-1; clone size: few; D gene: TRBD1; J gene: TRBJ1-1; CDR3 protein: CASRAGGPNTEAFF; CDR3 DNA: TGTGCCAGCAGGGCAGGGGGCCCGAACACTGAAGCTTTCTTT
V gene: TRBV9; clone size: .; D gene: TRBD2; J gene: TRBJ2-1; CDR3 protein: CASTGLGTSGSYEQFF; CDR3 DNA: TGTGCCAGCACCGGACTTGGGACTAGCGGGAGTTATGAGCAGTTCTTC
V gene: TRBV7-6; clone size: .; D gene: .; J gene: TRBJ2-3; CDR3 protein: CASSSIGSGTEGWTDTQYF; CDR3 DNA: TGTGCCAGCAGCTCGATTGGCTCCGGGACTGAGGGGTGGACAGATACGCAGTATTTT
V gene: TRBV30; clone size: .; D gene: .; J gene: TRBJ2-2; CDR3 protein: CAWTTHYDTGELFF; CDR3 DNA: TGTGCCTGGACCACTCATTACGACACCGGGGAGCTGTTTTTT
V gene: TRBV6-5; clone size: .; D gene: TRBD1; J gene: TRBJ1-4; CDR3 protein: CASSYRTGVEKLFF; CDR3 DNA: TGTGCCAGCAGTTACCGGACAGGGGTAGAAAAACTGTTTTTT
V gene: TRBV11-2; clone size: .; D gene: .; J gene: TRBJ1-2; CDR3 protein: CASSLDHRSYGYTF; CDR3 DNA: TGTGCCAGCAGCTTAGACCACAGGTCCTATGGCTACACCTTC
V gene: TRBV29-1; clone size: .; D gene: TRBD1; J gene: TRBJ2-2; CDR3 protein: CSVGQGWANTGELFF; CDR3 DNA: TGCAGCGTAGGACAGGGCTGGGCGAACACCGGGGAGCTGTTTTTT
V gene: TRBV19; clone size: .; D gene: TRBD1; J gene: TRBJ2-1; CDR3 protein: CASSIARGPGGGEQFF; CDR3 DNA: TGTGCCAGTAGTATAGCGAGGGGGCCCGGAGGTGGTGAGCAGTTCTTC
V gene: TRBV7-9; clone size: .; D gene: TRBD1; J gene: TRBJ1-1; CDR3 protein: CASSSTRTGDTEAFF; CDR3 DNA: TGTGCCAGCAGCTCAACCAGGACAGGGGACACTGAAGCTTTCTTT
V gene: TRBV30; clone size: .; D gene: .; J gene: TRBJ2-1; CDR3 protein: CAWSGLVAYNEQFF; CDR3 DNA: TGTGCCTGGAGTGGGCTAGTGGCCTACAATGAGCAGTTCTTC
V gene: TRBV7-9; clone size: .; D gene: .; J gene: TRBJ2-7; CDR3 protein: CSSSSGYRSHEQYF; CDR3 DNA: TGTTCCAGCAGCTCGGGATACCGTAGCCACGAGCAGTACTTC
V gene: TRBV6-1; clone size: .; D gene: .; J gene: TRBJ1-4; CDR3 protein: CASSEGTSNEKLFF; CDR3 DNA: TGTGCCAGCAGTGAAGGGACATCTAATGAAAAACTGTTTTTT
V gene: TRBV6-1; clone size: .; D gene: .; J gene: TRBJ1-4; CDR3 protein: CASSERAYNEKLFF; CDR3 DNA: TGTGCCAGCAGTGAAAGAGCCTACAATGAAAAACTGTTTTTT
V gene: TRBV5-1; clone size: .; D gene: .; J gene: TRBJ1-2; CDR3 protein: CASSLTANYGYTF; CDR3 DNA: TGCGCCAGCAGCCTTACAGCTAACTATGGCTACACCTTC
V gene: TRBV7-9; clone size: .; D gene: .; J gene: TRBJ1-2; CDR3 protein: CSSSRLWGRQANYGYTF; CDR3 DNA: TGTTCCAGCAGCCGTCTCTGGGGGCGCCAGGCGAACTATGGCTACACCTTC
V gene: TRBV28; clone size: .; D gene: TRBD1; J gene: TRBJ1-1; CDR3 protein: CAVNRGGTEAFF; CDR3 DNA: TGTGCCGTAAACAGGGGGGGAACTGAAGCTTTCTTT
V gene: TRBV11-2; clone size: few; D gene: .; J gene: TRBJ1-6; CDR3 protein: CASSLGGSLNSPLHF; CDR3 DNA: TGTGCCAGCAGCTTAGGGGGCAGTCTAAATTCACCCCTCCACTTT
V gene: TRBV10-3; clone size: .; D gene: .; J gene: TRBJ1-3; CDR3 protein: CAMSTEAFSGNTIYF; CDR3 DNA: TGTGCCATGTCTACTGAGGCTTTCTCTGGAAACACCATATATTTT
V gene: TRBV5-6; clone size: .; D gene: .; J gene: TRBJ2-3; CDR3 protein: CASSHGDPAGGTDTQYF; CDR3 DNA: TGTGCCAGCAGCCATGGGGATCCGGCAGGGGGCACAGATACGCAGTATTTT
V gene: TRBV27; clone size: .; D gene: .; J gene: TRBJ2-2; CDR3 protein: CASSFSGSTLFF; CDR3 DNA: TGTGCCAGCAGTTTTTCTGGGAGTACGCTGTTTTTT
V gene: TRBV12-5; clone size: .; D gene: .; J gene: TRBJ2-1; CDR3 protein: CASASGDEQFF; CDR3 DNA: TGTGCTAGTGCCTCGGGGGATGAGCAGTTCTTC
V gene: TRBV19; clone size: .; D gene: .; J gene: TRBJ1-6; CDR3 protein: CASSTQGLTYNSPLHF; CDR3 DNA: TGTGCCAGTAGTACTCAGGGATTAACCTATAATTCACCCCTCCACTTT
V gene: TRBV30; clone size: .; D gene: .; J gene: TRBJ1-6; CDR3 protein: CAWSVSGVRYNSPLHF; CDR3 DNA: TGTGCCTGGAGTGTTAGCGGCGTCCGATATAATTCACCCCTCCACTTT
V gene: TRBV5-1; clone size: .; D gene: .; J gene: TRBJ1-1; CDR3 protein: CASSPGGLRMDTEAFF; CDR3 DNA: TGCGCCAGCAGCCCCGGCGGCCTAAGAATGGACACTGAAGCTTTCTTT
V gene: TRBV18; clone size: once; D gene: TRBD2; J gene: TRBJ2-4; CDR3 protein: CASSPGSGSVVKNIQYF; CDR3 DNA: TGTGCCAGCTCACCGGGAAGCGGGAGTGTTGTCAAAAACATTCAGTACTTC
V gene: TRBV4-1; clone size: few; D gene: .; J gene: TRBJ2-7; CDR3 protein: CASSQGYSSSYEQYF; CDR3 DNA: TGCGCCAGCAGCCAAGGATACAGTAGCTCCTACGAGCAGTACTTC
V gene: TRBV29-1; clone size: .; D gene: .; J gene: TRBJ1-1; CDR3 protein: CSVEGGVPEAFF; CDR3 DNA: TGCAGCGTTGAAGGGGGGGTTCCTGAAGCTTTCTTT
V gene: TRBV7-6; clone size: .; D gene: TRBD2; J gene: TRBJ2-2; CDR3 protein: CASSFELGLAGGPGGELFF; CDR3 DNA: TGTGCCAGCAGCTTTGAACTGGGACTAGCGGGAGGGCCTGGCGGGGAGCTGTTTTTT
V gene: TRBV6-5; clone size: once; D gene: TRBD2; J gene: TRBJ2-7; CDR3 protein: CASSWGTSGYYEQYF; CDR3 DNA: TGTGCCAGCAGTTGGGGGACTAGCGGGTATTACGAGCAGTACTTC
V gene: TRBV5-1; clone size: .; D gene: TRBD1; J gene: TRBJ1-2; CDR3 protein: CASSLEIQGAGYGYPF; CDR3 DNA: TGCGCCAGCAGCTTGGAAATCCAGGGGGCTGGCTATGGCTACCCCTTC
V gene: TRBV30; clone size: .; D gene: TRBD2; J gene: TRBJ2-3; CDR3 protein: CAWGHMGLASDTQYF; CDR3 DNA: TGTGCCTGGGGTCATATGGGACTAGCGTCAGATACGCAGTATTTT
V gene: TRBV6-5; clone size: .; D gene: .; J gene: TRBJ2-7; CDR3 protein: CASSYRQDSLRDEQYF; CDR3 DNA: TGTGCCAGCAGTTACCGACAGGACTCGCTTCGGGACGAGCAGTACTTC